The rows below give T cell receptor beta chains drawn from one sample of a study of T cells in Graves' hyperthyroidism and ophthalmopathy. In TCRdb, the multiplex PCR reads were re-called with MiXCR into one record per CDR3 protein. The data hold around 340,000 distinct CDR3 sequences, with about 17% observed a single time. The specimen sequenced was blood. The receptors stem from a woman aged 25 to 39 with Graves' hyperthyroidism that later progressed to Graves' ophthalmopathy. The CDR3 runs from the conserved cysteine through the conserved F or W. Each record gives: V gene, J gene, clone size, D gene, CDR3 protein, CDR3 DNA. D genes are given only for firm matches. Size tells how often a clone was seen (once, few, many) or the class of an expanded clone, and some rows leave it out.

TRBV4-1	TRBJ2-1	few	TRBD2	CASSHGTSGVWREQFF	TGCGCCAGCAGCCATGGGACTAGCGGGGTTTGGAGAGAGCAGTTCTTC
TRBV12-5	TRBJ1-6	many	TRBD1	CASGLVLRDSYLGEHSPLHF	TGTGCTAGTGGTTTGGTACTCAGGGACAGCTACTTGGGGGAGCATTCACCCCTCCACTTT
TRBV3-1	TRBJ1-2	many	TRBD1	CASSQRGTGDGYTF	TGTGCCAGCAGCCAACGCGGGACAGGGGATGGCTACACCTTC
TRBV9	TRBJ2-1	few	TRBD1	CASSAEQGAPPEQFF	TGTGCCAGCAGCGCGGAACAGGGGGCTCCGCCTGAGCAGTTCTTC
TRBV10-3	TRBJ2-3	many	TRBD1	CAITDRAGSTDTQYF	TGTGCCATCACGGACAGGGCCGGTAGCACAGATACGCAGTATTTT
TRBV12-3/TRBV12-4	TRBJ2-7	-	-	CASSFSTRGTSEQYF	TGTGCCAGCAGTTTCAGTACTAGGGGGACGAGCGAGCAGTACTTC
TRBV11-2	TRBJ2-2	many	-	CASSIHAEFANTGELFF	TGTGCCAGCAGCATCCATGCCGAGTTCGCGAACACCGGGGAGCTGTTTTTT
TRBV14	TRBJ2-1	many	TRBD2	CASSPTGLAFEQFF	TGTGCCAGCAGCCCCACGGGACTAGCTTTCGAGCAGTTCTTC
TRBV19	TRBJ2-1	-	-	CASSIADGGAYNEQFF	TGTGCCAGTAGTATAGCAGACGGTGGGGCATACAATGAGCAGTTCTTC
TRBV13	TRBJ2-7	-	TRBD1	CASSGAPGQGMIYEQYF	TGTGCCAGCAGCGGGGCCCCTGGACAGGGGATGATATACGAGCAGTACTTC
TRBV29-1	TRBJ2-1	many	TRBD1	CSVPQGVSSYNEQFF	TGCAGCGTACCGCAGGGGGTAAGCTCCTACAATGAGCAGTTCTTC
TRBV12-3/TRBV12-4	TRBJ2-3	many	TRBD1	CASSRSPTGGDTQYF	TGTGCCAGCAGTCGATCCCCCACAGGGGGCGATACGCAGTATTTT
TRBV30	TRBJ1-5	few	TRBD1	CAWSSGTGANQPQHF	TGTGCCTGGAGTTCCGGGACAGGGGCAAATCAGCCCCAGCATTTT
TRBV5-5	TRBJ2-7	few	-	CASSFSARPNYEQYF	TGTGCCAGCAGCTTCTCCGCCAGGCCTAACTACGAGCAGTACTTC
TRBV28	TRBJ1-1	-	-	CAIRRTLNTEAFF	TGTGCCATCAGAAGGACGCTGAACACTGAAGCTTTCTTT
TRBV9	TRBJ1-1	many	TRBD1	CASSERGRGFTEAFF	TGTGCCAGCAGCGAGCGAGGCAGGGGGTTCACTGAAGCTTTCTTT
TRBV29-1	TRBJ2-7	many	-	CSVDPDSKGEQYF	TGCAGCGTTGACCCGGACAGTAAAGGGGAGCAGTACTTC
TRBV5-1	TRBJ2-5	many	-	CASSLIRAETQYF	TGCGCCAGCAGCTTGATTCGCGCGGAGACCCAGTACTTC
TRBV7-9	TRBJ2-1	few	TRBD2	CASSGLADYNEQFF	TGTGCCAGCAGTGGACTAGCAGATTACAATGAGCAGTTCTTC
TRBV6-1	TRBJ2-7	few	-	CASSESLGKMGEQYF	TGTGCCAGCAGTGAATCTCTTGGGAAGATGGGGGAGCAGTACTTC
TRBV20-1	TRBJ2-1	-	TRBD2	CSARASGGVNEQFF	TGCAGTGCTAGAGCTAGCGGGGGGGTTAATGAGCAGTTCTTC
TRBV3-1	TRBJ2-3	many	TRBD2	CASSQEELAGGYTDTQYF	TGTGCCAGCAGCCAAGAGGAGCTAGCGGGGGGATACACAGATACGCAGTATTTT
TRBV7-9	TRBJ2-7	few	-	CANSYRDLSYEQYF	TGTGCCAACAGCTACCGGGACCTCTCCTACGAGCAGTACTTC
TRBV27	TRBJ2-5	-	TRBD2	CASSFGLAEETQYF	TGTGCCAGCAGTTTTGGGCTAGCGGAAGAGACCCAGTACTTC
TRBV30	TRBJ2-5	-	-	CAWSRGEGQETQYF	TGTGCCTGGAGTAGGGGGGAGGGCCAAGAGACCCAGTACTTC
TRBV19	TRBJ2-3	many	TRBD2	CASKAAGVTDTQYF	TGTGCCAGTAAAGCGGCGGGGGTAACAGATACGCAGTATTTT
TRBV28	TRBJ2-7	many	-	CASSSALRQARSYEQYF	TGTGCCAGCAGTTCGGCCCTACGACAGGCTCGCTCCTACGAGCAGTACTTC
TRBV28	TRBJ2-1	-	TRBD2	CASRETGGPNEQFF	TGTGCCAGCAGGGAGACGGGAGGGCCCAATGAGCAGTTCTTC
TRBV30	TRBJ2-2	many	-	CAWSVGNTGELFF	TGTGCCTGGAGTGTAGGGAACACCGGGGAGCTGTTTTTT
TRBV9	TRBJ2-7	many	-	CASSVGTGREQYF	TGTGCCAGCAGCGTAGGTACTGGTCGCGAGCAGTACTTC
TRBV27	TRBJ1-1	many	-	CASSYQDTNTEAFF	TGTGCCAGCAGTTATCAGGACACGAACACTGAAGCTTTCTTT
TRBV28	TRBJ1-2	many	TRBD1	CASKVSSGQGPQWYGYTF	TGTGCCAGCAAGGTTTCGTCGGGACAGGGACCGCAATGGTATGGCTACACCTTC
TRBV14	TRBJ2-2	-	-	CASSPQVFYKNTGELFF	TGTGCCAGCAGCCCCCAAGTGTTTTATAAGAACACCGGGGAGCTGTTTTTT
TRBV11-2	TRBJ2-1	-	-	CASSLLGSAYNEQFF	TGTGCCAGCAGCTTACTGGGGAGTGCCTACAATGAGCAGTTCTTC
TRBV11-2	TRBJ1-1	many	-	CASSFPPWRGRNTEAFF	TGTGCCAGCAGCTTCCCCCCCTGGAGAGGGCGGAACACTGAAGCTTTCTTT
TRBV19	TRBJ1-1	-	-	CASSSRTAVVTEAFF	TGTGCCAGTAGTAGTCGGACAGCCGTCGTCACTGAAGCTTTCTTT
TRBV28	TRBJ1-4	many	-	CASSPERGVSYINEKLFF	TGTGCCAGCAGCCCCGAGAGAGGGGTCAGCTACATTAATGAAAAACTGTTTTTT
TRBV9	TRBJ2-3	many	-	CASSVGDTQYF	TGTGCCAGCAGCGTAGGAGATACGCAGTATTTT
TRBV2	TRBJ1-1	many	-	CASRGVGRGMNTEAFF	TGTGCCAGCAGGGGGGTCGGCAGGGGAATGAACACTGAAGCTTTCTTT
TRBV19	TRBJ1-6	-	-	CASRVSSYNSPLHF	TGTGCCAGTAGGGTCAGCTCCTATAATTCACCCCTCCACTTT
TRBV7-8	TRBJ2-1	-	-	CASSLITVGGDEQFF	TGTGCCAGCAGCTTAATAACCGTCGGGGGAGATGAGCAGTTCTTC
TRBV19	TRBJ2-7	many	-	CASSISQSYEQYF	TGTGCCAGTAGTATTTCCCAGTCCTACGAGCAGTACTTC
TRBV15	TRBJ2-1	many	TRBD2	CATSSSGSYNEQFF	TGTGCCACCAGCAGTAGCGGGTCCTACAATGAGCAGTTCTTC
TRBV27	TRBJ2-1	many	TRBD1	CASSGTGPNNEQFF	TGTGCCAGCTCGGGGACAGGGCCCAACAATGAGCAGTTCTTC
TRBV30	TRBJ1-5	many	TRBD1	CAWSSGTGIFSNQPQHF	TGTGCCTGGAGTTCCGGGACAGGAATTTTTAGCAATCAGCCCCAGCATTTT
TRBV12-3/TRBV12-4	TRBJ1-1	-	-	CASRTVPMNTEAFF	TGTGCCAGCCGGACAGTCCCCATGAACACTGAAGCTTTCTTT
TRBV5-1	TRBJ2-5	-	-	CASSHLGALQETQYF	TGCGCCAGCAGCCATTTGGGGGCCCTCCAAGAGACCCAGTACTTC
TRBV11-2	TRBJ1-2	many	-	CASSLDDGTWVVDGYTF	TGTGCCAGCAGCTTAGACGATGGGACATGGGTTGTCGATGGCTACACCTTC
TRBV6-6	TRBJ2-1	-	-	CASSRAGNEQFF	TGTGCCAGCAGTCGGGCGGGGAATGAGCAGTTCTTC
TRBV6-6	TRBJ2-7	-	-	CASSYSGYSSYEQYF	TGTGCCAGCAGTTACTCGGGGTACTCCTCCTACGAGCAGTACTTC
TRBV29-1	TRBJ2-1	many	-	CSVDQGRNEQFF	TGCAGCGTTGACCAGGGGAGGAATGAGCAGTTCTTC
TRBV7-2	TRBJ2-3	many	-	CASSFQLARMNTQYF	TGTGCCAGCAGCTTTCAGCTAGCGAGGATGAATACGCAGTATTTT
TRBV28	TRBJ2-3	-	-	CASRTGTSSTDTQYF	TGTGCCAGCAGGACAGGGACTTCTAGCACAGATACGCAGTATTTT
TRBV29-1	TRBJ2-1	few	-	CSVRSGRPYNEQFF	TGCAGCGTCCGATCAGGTCGCCCCTACAATGAGCAGTTCTTC
TRBV6-1	TRBJ1-1	many	-	CASSRTAFLNTEAFF	TGTGCCAGCAGTAGGACAGCCTTCTTGAACACTGAAGCTTTCTTT
TRBV19	TRBJ2-7	-	TRBD1	CASSPAGDSTYEQYF	TGTGCCAGTAGTCCGGCCGGGGACAGCACCTACGAGCAGTACTTC
TRBV12-3/TRBV12-4	TRBJ1-2	many	-	CASSFDDYRGTYGYTF	TGTGCCAGCAGTTTCGACGATTATAGGGGGACCTATGGCTACACCTTC
TRBV27	TRBJ2-1	many	-	CASSPQSRGGGTYGEQFF	TGTGCCAGCAGTCCCCAATCACGAGGGGGGGGTACGTACGGTGAGCAGTTCTTC